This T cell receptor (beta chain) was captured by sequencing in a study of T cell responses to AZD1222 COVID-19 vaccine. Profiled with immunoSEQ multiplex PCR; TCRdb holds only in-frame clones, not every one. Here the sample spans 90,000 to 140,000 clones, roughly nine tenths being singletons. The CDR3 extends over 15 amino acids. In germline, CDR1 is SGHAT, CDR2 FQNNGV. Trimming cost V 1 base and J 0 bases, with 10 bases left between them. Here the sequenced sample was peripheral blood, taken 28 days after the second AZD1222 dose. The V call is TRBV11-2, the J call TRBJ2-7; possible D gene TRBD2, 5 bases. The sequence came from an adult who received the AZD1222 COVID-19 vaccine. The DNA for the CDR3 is TGTGCCAGCAGCTTAGTAAGCGGAAGCTCCTACGAGCAGTACTTC. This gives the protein CASSLVSGSSYEQYF.